A single sample is the source of the 20 T cell receptor beta chains below, sequenced in a study of response to subunit inactivated influenza vaccine. Each CDR3 protein gets one entry after TCRdb re-called the RT-PCR reads with MiXCR. Counted here are under 550,000 distinct CDR3 sequences, around 8% occurring once; the ten biggest clones make up 10% to 15%. Source: PBMCs from blood, taken about 23 months after vaccination. The receptors were gathered from a man in his fifties or sixties who received an inactivated influenza vaccine.

The sample holds a few counts of this clonotype. The V and J genes are TRBV20-1 and TRBJ2-7; no clear D gene. The germline V and J ends were trimmed by 3 bases and 2 bases, with 11 bases remaining between them. The germline V gene has CDR1 DFQATT and CDR2 SNEGSKA (reference sequence). The CDR3 extends over 13 amino acids. In DNA form, the CDR3 reads TGCAGTGCTAGGATGGCACAAACCTACGAGCAGTACTTC. Translation gives CSARMAQTYEQYF.

The chain uses TRBV5-6 and TRBJ1-5; D remains unclear. Germline V gene sequence: CDR1 SGHDT, CDR2 YYEEEE. The CDR3 extends over 13 amino acids. V lost 3 bases and J 4 bases, leaving 8 bases between the germline ends. CDR3 sequence reads: CASSSTNNQPQHF. CDR3 DNA sequence: TGTGCCAGCAGCTCAACCAATAATCAGCCCCAGCATTTT.

In its sample, this clonotype was seen a few times. The chain joins TRBV6-5 to TRBJ2-1, with 9 positions matching TRBD2. This CDR3 is built from 16 residues. Trimming took 0 bases from V and 4 from J; bases not matched to a gene: 4. From germline, CDR1 is MNHEY and CDR2 SVGAGI. The CDR3 here is CASSYSASGVYNEQFF. The CDR3 DNA reads as TGTGCCAGCAGTTACTCGGCTAGCGGGGTTTACAATGAGCAGTTCTTC.

The rearrangement links TRBV27 to TRBJ2-7; D is possibly TRBD1 or TRBD2 (6 bases each). The CDR3 consists of 16 residues. CDR1 is MNHEY and CDR2 is SMNVEV in the germline V gene (reference sequence). V lost 4 bases, J lost 5 bases, and 21 bases lay in between. The CDR3 loop is CASSSEGVGSKNEQYF. As DNA, the CDR3 is TGTGCCAGCAGTTCGGAGGGGGTCGGGAGTAAAAACGAGCAGTACTTC.

This clonotype turned up a few times. J is TRBJ2-5 and V is TRBV5-5; D is perhaps TRBD1 (6 bases). V was pared by 5 bases and J by 5 bases, with 16 bases between. Per the germline V gene, CDR1 is SGHKS and CDR2 is YYEKEE (reference sequence). The CDR3 is made up of 14 amino acids. The CDR3 bases are TGTGCCAGCAGTCATACACAGGGTTTCGAGACCCAGTACTTC. Protein product: CASSHTQGFETQYF.

V gene TRBV13 combines with J gene TRBJ2-1, with 8 positions matching TRBD2. The CDR3 runs 17 residues. The germline V gene encodes CDR1 PRHDT and CDR2 FYEKMQ (reference sequence). V shed 5 bases, J shed 2 bases, and the junction held 11 bases outside the gene matches. The CDR3 sequence: CASSPSGGLVAYNEQFF. The CDR3 bases are TGTGCCAGCAGCCCTTCTGGGGGACTAGTAGCCTACAATGAGCAGTTCTTC.

This clonotype was recorded a few times. This rearrangement joins TRBV28 to TRBJ2-5, with TRBD1 matching 10 bases. The CDR3 extends over 15 amino acids. Germline V lookup: CDR1 MDHEN, CDR2 SYDVKM. V lost 5 bases to trimming and J lost 5 bases; unmatched junction nucleotides: 8. CDR3: CASSVTGGEYETQYF. The CDR3 coding sequence is TGTGCCAGCAGTGTGACAGGGGGCGAGTATGAGACCCAGTACTTC. Full variable domain (missing parts from reference TRBV28 and TRBJ2-5): DVKVTQSSRYLVKRTGEKVFLECVQDMDHENMFWYRQDPGLGLRLIYFSYDVKMKEKGDIPEGYSVSREKKERFSLILESASTNQTSMYLCASSVTGGEYETQYFGPGTRLLVL.

The V and J genes are TRBV3-1 and TRBJ2-3; D may correspond to TRBD1 or TRBD2 (6 bases each). The V gene's germline CDR1 is LGHDT and CDR2 YNNKEL (reference sequence). The V and J ends lost 3 bases and 4 bases respectively, with 14 bases between them. CDR3 length equals 15 residues. As DNA, the CDR3 is TGTGCCAGCAGCCAGGTATATGGGGGGCCAGATACGCAGTATTTT. This codes for CASSQVYGGPDTQYF.

The chain carries TRBV7-9 and TRBJ1-5, with D unresolved. The CDR3 totals 14 residues. Trimming took 11 bases from V and 4 from J, leaving 18 bases between them. CDR1 and CDR2 from the germline V gene are SEHNR and FQNEAQ (reference sequence). The CDR3, as DNA: TGTGCCGGTCGAGGTGAGGGAAGTAATCAGCCCCAGCATTTT. This encodes CAGRGEGSNQPQHF.

The chain is built from TRBV4-1 and TRBJ2-1; 8 bases are shared with TRBD2. This CDR3 is built from 16 residues. Germline V gene lookup returns CDR1 MGHRA and CDR2 YSYEKL. V shed 0 bases, J shed 5 bases, and the junction held 6 bases outside the gene matches. The CDR3 spells CASSQDATSVHNEQFF. CDR3 nucleotides: TGCGCCAGCAGCCAAGATGCGACTAGCGTTCACAATGAGCAGTTCTTC.

The J gene is TRBJ2-4, the V gene TRBV5-1; 7 bases agree with TRBD2. The CDR3 has 14 residues. Per the germline V gene, CDR1 is SGHRS and CDR2 is YFSETQ. After removal of 4 bases from V and 4 bases from J, the junction contained 5 bases not matched to a gene. For the CDR3, the DNA is TGCGCCAGCAGCACCGGGGGACTAAAAAACATTCAGTACTTC. It specifies CASSTGGLKNIQYF. Filled out from reference TRBV5-1 and TRBJ2-4, the complete variable domain reads KAGVTQTPRYLIKTRGQQVTLSCSPISGHRSVSWYQQTPGQGLQFLFEYFSETQRNKGNFPGRFSGRQFSNSRSEMNVSTLELGDSALYLCASSTGGLKNIQYFGAGTRLSVL.

This clonotype was observed a few times. V is TRBV7-2 and J is TRBJ2-5; 7 bases fit TRBD2. Germline trimming cut 5 bases from V and 1 base from J; bases unmatched to any gene: 7. The CDR3 sequence is 15 residues long. Germline CDR1 SGHTA, CDR2 FQGNSA. This chain's CDR3 is CASSRGASGQETQYF. For the CDR3, the DNA is TGTGCCAGCAGCCGAGGGGCTAGCGGCCAAGAGACCCAGTACTTC.

This clonotype was seen more than once but under ten times. The J gene is TRBJ2-6, the V gene TRBV21-1. TRBV21-1 is shown as a pseudogene. The CDR3 totals 19 residues. CDR3 in DNA: TGTGCCAGCAGCACTCGCATCCAGCAAAGAGAGTCTGGGGCCAACGTCCTGACTTTC. Translation gives CASSTRIQQRESGANVLTF.

This chain joins TRBV11-3 and TRBJ2-2, with D possibly TRBD1 on 6 matching bases. Trimming took off 5 bases at V and 4 bases at J, with 14 bases between the two ends. The CDR3 consists of 15 residues. Germline values: CDR1 SGHNT, CDR2 YENEEA. The CDR3 is CASSELQGPTGELFF. As DNA, the CDR3 is TGTGCCAGCAGCGAACTACAGGGTCCCACCGGGGAGCTGTTTTTT.

This clonotype was detected only a few times. The chain recombines TRBV6-2 or TRBV6-3 with TRBJ2-3; 9 bases are shared with TRBD1. With 5 bases clipped from V and 5 bases from J, the junction kept 5 bases outside the gene matches. This CDR3 contains 14 residues. CDR1 is MNHEY, CDR2 SVGEGT, per germline. CDR3 nucleotides: TGTGCCAGCAGTGTGACAGGGGGGATAGATACGCAGTATTTT. Amino acids: CASSVTGGIDTQYF.

The genes are TRBV20-1 and TRBJ1-2, with TRBD1 matching 7 bases. Germline V gives CDR1 DFQATT, CDR2 SNEGSKA (reference sequence). The V gene end was trimmed by 5 bases and the J gene end by 5 bases; junction bases not matched to a gene: 14. CDR3 length: 15 amino acids. CDR3 sequence: CSAEFPRDSLYGYTF. CDR3 bases: TGCAGTGCTGAGTTCCCCCGGGACAGCTTATATGGCTACACCTTC.

This clonotype was counted ten times or more. The chain uses TRBV7-2 and TRBJ2-5; D is perhaps TRBD1 (7 bases). Germline CDR1 is SGHTA and CDR2 is FQGNSA. V was clipped by 5 bases and J by 2 bases, with 21 bases between them. This CDR3 contains 17 residues. In DNA form, the CDR3 reads TGTGCCAGCAGCCCGTACCGAAACAGGGGACTTCAAGAGACCCAGTACTTC. Translation gives CASSPYRNRGLQETQYF.

This clonotype has a count of ten or more. The chain carries TRBV9 and TRBJ2-3; 15 nucleotides align to TRBD2. J gave up 4 bases and V 5 bases, and 5 bases lay outside the gene matches. This CDR3 contains 16 residues. Germline loops: CDR1 SGDLS, CDR2 YYNGEE. The DNA for the CDR3 is TGTGCCAGCAGTCGAGGACTAGCGGGAGGGGCAGATACGCAGTATTTT. This gives the protein CASSRGLAGGADTQYF.

The rearrangement joins TRBV28 to TRBJ2-5, with 8 bases identical to TRBD2. The germline V gene has CDR1 MDHEN and CDR2 SYDVKM. The CDR3 consists of 16 residues. V was clipped by 3 bases and J by 2 bases; unmatched bases: 8. CDR3 coding DNA: TGTGCCAGCAGTTTGGGACTAGGCAGCACACAAGAGACCCAGTACTTC. It translates to CASSLGLGSTQETQYF.

The gene calls are TRBV7-2 and TRBJ1-1; D possibly corresponds to TRBD1 (6 bases). The CDR3 runs to 15 residues. Trimming left V 1 base short and J 5 bases short, with 14 bases between. CDR1 and CDR2 (germline): SGHTA, FQGNSA. The DNA of the CDR3 is TGTGCCAGCAGCTTAGTTTCAGGGGAGTTAACTGAAGCTTTCTTT. It yields the protein CASSLVSGELTEAFF.